The 9 T cell receptor beta chains in this list originate from one sample, sequenced in a study of beta chain features in type 1 diabetes. Study-level points and caveats: Moderate yet significant TCRB CDR3 shortening was seen in Type 1 diabetes patients in all four CD4+ subsets.

No antigen has been assigned to these receptors. Reverse transcribing all isolated RNA meant expressed TCRB transcripts were sequenced. Using immunoSEQ multiplex PCR, the repertoire was profiled, and TCRdb retains in-frame clones only, with some absent. The sample includes hundreds of thousands of clones, 11% to 15% of them seen just once. What was sequenced was naive CD4+ T cells from blood. These receptors came from a man aged 18 to 30 with type 1 diabetes.

The V call is TRBV4-1, the J call TRBJ1-4, with no clear D. The CDR3 consists of 15 residues. Per germline, CDR1 MGHRA and CDR2 YSYEKL. With 8 bases removed from V and 7 bases from J, the gap between germline ends came to 20 bases. The CDR3 sequence is CASGWQKLAAEKLFF. The DNA of the CDR3 is TGCGCCAGCGGGTGGCAAAAGCTGGCGGCTGAAAAACTGTTTTTT.

J is TRBJ2-7 and V is TRBV7-2; D might be TRBD2 (6 bases). Trimming stripped 5 bases from V and 3 bases from J, with 17 bases between. Germline CDR1 and CDR2: SGHTA and FQGNSA. CDR3 length: 15 residues. The CDR3 DNA reads TGTGCCAGCAGCCCTAGGAGGGGAACGATCTACGAGCAGTACTTC. This codes for CASSPRRGTIYEQYF.

The chain has TRBV7-2 and TRBJ1-2; D gene uncertain. CDR1 and CDR2 from the germline V gene are SGHTA and FQGNSA. The V and J ends lost 7 bases and 10 bases respectively, with 16 bases between them. CDR3 length: 12 amino acids. DNA for the CDR3: TGTGCCAGCACCCTGCAGTCCTGGGACTACACCTTC. Translating gives CASTLQSWDYTF.

This clone came up a few times. The chain carries TRBV30 and TRBJ2-1; D is possibly TRBD2 (5 bases). The CDR3 spans 11 residues. Germline CDR1 and CDR2: GTSNPN and SVGIG (reference sequence). Trimming removed 2 bases at V and 8 bases at J, with 7 bases between. The CDR3 loop reads CAWSWRDEQFF. The CDR3 DNA reads TGTGCCTGGAGTTGGCGGGATGAGCAGTTCTTC.

This clone was picked up a small number of times. V is TRBV4-2 and J is TRBJ2-7; TRBD1 matches 11 bases. The V gene end was trimmed by 3 bases and the J gene end by 3 bases; junction bases not matched to a gene: 10. Germline loops: CDR1 LGHNA, CDR2 YNFKEQ. The CDR3 runs 17 residues. The CDR3 region has the DNA TGTGCCAGCAGCCAGGCGGAGGGACAGGGGGACATCTACGAGCAGTACTTC. Residues: CASSQAEGQGDIYEQYF.

A few counts support this clone. The rearrangement links TRBV2 to TRBJ2-5; no reliable D call. Looked up from germline, CDR1 is SNHLY and CDR2 is FYNNEI. The CDR3 consists of 14 residues. Trimming pared 7 bases from V and 2 bases from J, leaving 14 bases between. The CDR3 coding sequence is TGTGCCAGCAAATCCGAAGTGGGGCAAGAGACCCAGTACTTC. Amino acid sequence: CASKSEVGQETQYF.

The chain carries TRBV7-9 and TRBJ2-2, with D tentatively TRBD1 (6 bases). Germline CDR1 SEHNR, CDR2 FQNEAQ (reference sequence). This CDR3 comprises 15 residues. Trimming cost V 6 bases and J 4 bases, with 15 bases left between them. The CDR3 DNA sequence: TGTGCCAGCAGTACAGGGAATGGGGTCACCGGGGAGCTGTTTTTT. Translation: CASSTGNGVTGELFF.

The table lists this clone with a few counts. V usage is TRBV5-4 and J usage is TRBJ2-5; D gene unclear. V gave up 6 bases and J gave up 3 bases, with 6 bases separating them. The CDR3 is 11 amino acids. CDR1 is SGHNT and CDR2 is YYREEE in the germline V gene (reference sequence). The CDR3 sequence: CASKAEETQYF. The CDR3 nucleotides are TGTGCCAGCAAGGCCGAAGAGACCCAGTACTTC.

The gene calls are TRBV25-1 and TRBJ2-7, with D tentatively TRBD1 (5 bases). The ends were cut back, 3 bases at V and 2 bases at J, with 14 bases in the middle. The CDR3 covers 15 residues. The germline gives CDR1 MGHDK, CDR2 SYGVNS. The CDR3 reads CASSDPARAAYEQYF. In nucleotides, the CDR3 is TGTGCCAGCAGTGATCCGGCCAGGGCCGCCTACGAGCAGTACTTC.